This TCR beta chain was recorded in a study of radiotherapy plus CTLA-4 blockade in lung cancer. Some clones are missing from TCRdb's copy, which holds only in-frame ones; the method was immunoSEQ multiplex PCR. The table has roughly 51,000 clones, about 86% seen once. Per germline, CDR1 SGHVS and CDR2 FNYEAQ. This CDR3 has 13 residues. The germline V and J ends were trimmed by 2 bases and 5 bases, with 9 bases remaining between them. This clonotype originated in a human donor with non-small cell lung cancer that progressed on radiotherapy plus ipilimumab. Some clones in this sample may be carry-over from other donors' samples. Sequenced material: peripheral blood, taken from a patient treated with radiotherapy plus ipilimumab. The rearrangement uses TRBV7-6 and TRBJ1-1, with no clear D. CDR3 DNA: TGTGCCAGCAGCTTAACTACAAGAACTGAAGCTTTCTTT. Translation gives CASSLTTRTEAFF.